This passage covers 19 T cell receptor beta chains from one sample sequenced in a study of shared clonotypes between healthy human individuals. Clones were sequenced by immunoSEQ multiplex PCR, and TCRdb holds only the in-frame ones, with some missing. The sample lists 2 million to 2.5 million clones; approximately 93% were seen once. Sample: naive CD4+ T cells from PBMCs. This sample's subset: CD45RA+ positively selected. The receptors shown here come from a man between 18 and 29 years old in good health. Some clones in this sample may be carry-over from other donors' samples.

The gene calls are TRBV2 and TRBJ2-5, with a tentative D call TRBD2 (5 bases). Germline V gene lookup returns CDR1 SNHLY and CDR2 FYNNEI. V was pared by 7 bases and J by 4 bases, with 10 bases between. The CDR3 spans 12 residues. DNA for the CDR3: TGTGCCAGCAAGGACTCAGGAGAGACCCAGTACTTC. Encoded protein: CASKDSGETQYF.

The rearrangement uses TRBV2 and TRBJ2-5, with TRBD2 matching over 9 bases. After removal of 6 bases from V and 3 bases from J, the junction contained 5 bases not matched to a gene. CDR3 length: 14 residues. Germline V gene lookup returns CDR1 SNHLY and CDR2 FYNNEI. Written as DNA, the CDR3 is TGTGCCAGCAGGGAGACTAGCGGTAAAGAGACCCAGTACTTC. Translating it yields CASRETSGKETQYF.

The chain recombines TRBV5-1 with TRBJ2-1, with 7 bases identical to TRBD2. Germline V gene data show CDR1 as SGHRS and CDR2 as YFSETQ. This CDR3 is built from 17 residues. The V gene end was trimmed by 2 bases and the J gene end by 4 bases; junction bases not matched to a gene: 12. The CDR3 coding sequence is TGCGCCAGCAGCTTCTCCGAGGGCGGGGGTGCGTACAATGAGCAGTTCTTC. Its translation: CASSFSEGGGAYNEQFF.

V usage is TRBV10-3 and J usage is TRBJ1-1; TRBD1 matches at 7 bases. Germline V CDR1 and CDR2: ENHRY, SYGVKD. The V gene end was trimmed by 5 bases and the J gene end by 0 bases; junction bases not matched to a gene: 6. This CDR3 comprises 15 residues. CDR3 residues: CAISTNRGMNTEAFF. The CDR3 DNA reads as TGTGCCATCAGTACAAACAGGGGAATGAACACTGAAGCTTTCTTT.

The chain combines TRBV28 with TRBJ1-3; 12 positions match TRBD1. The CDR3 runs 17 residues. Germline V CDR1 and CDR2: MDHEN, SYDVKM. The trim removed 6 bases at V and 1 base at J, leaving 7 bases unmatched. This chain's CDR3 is CASSSGTGGMSGNTIYF. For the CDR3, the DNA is TGTGCCAGCAGCTCCGGGACAGGGGGCATGTCTGGAAACACCATATATTTT.

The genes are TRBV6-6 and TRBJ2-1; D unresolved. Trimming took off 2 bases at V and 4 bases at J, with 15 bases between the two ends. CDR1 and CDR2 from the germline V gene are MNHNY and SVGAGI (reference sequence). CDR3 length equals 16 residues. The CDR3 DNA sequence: TGTGCCAGCAGTTACCCCCCTACGTGGTCATACAATGAGCAGTTCTTC. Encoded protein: CASSYPPTWSYNEQFF.

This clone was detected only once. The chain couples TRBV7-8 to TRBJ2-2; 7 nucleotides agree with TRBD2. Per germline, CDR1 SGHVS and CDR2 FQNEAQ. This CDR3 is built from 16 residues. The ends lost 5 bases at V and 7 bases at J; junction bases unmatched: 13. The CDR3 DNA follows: TGTGCCAGCAGCCCAATGAGGGCAGCGGGGATCGGGGAGCTGTTTTTT. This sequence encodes CASSPMRAAGIGELFF. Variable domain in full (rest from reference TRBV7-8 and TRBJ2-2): GAGVSQSPRYKVAKRGQDVALRCDPISGHVSLFWYQQALGQGPEFLTYFQNEAQLDKSGLPSDRFFAERPEGSVSTLKIQRTQQEDSAVYLCASSPMRAAGIGELFFGEGSRLTVL.

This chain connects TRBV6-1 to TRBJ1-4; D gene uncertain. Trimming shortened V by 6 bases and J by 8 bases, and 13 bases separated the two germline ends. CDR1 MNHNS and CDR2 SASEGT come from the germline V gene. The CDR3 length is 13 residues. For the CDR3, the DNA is TGTGCCAGCAGGCCCCCCTCCGACGAAAAACTGTTTTTT. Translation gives CASRPPSDEKLFF.

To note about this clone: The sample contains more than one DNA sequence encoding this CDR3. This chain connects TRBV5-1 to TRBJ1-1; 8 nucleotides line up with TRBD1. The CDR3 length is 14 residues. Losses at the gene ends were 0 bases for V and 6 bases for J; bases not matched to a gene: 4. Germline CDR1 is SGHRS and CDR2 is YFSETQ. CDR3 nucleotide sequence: TGCGCCAGCAGCTTGGGGACAGGGTCCCCTGAAGCTTTCTTT. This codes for CASSLGTGSPEAFF.

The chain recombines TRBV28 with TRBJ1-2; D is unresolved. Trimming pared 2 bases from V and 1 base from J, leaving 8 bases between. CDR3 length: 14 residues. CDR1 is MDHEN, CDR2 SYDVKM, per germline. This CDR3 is CASSLTDFNYGYTF. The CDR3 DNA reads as TGTGCCAGCAGTTTAACAGACTTTAACTATGGCTACACCTTC.

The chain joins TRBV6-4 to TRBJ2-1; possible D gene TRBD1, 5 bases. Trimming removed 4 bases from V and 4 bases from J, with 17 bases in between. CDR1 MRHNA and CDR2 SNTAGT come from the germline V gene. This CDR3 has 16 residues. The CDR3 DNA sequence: TGTGCCAGCAGTGGAAGGACAACTCTTTTTTACAATGAGCAGTTCTTC. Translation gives CASSGRTTLFYNEQFF.

CDR3 bases: TGCGCCAGCAGCGGTCCTGAGAAGGGCGAAGAGCAGTACTTC. Protein: CASSGPEKGEEQYF. The chain has TRBV5-1 and TRBJ2-7, with no clear D. From germline, CDR1 is SGHRS and CDR2 YFSETQ. This CDR3 has 14 residues. Deletions cut 4 bases from V and 7 bases from J, with 18 bases between.

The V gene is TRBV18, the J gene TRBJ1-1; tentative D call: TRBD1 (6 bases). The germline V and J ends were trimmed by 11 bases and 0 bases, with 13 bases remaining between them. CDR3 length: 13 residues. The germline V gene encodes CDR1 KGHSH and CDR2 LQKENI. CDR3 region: CAGGGGMNTEAFF. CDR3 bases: TGTGCCGGTGGGGGGGGCATGAACACTGAAGCTTTCTTT.

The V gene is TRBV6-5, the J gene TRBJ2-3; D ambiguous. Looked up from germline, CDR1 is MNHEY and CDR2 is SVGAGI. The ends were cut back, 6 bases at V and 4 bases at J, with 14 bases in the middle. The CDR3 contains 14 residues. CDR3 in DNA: TGTGCCAGCAGATCCGACTCGCCGGCAGATACGCAGTATTTT. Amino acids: CASRSDSPADTQYF.

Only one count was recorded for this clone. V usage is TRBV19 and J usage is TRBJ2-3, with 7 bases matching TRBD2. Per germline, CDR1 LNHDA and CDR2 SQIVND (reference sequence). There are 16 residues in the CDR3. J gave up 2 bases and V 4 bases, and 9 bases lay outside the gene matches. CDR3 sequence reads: CASSNLAEGITDTQYF. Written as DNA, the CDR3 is TGTGCCAGTAGTAACCTAGCGGAGGGAATCACAGATACGCAGTATTTT.

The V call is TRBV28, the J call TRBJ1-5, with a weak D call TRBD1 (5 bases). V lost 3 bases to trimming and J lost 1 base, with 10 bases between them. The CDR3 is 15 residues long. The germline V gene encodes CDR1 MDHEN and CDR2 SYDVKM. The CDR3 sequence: CASSFRGRSNQPQHF. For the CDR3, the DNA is TGTGCCAGCAGTTTTCGGGGGAGGAGCAATCAGCCCCAGCATTTT.

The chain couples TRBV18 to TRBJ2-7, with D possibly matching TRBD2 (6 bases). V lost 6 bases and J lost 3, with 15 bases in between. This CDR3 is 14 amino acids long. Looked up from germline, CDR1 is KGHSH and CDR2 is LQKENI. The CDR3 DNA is TGTGCCAGCTCTCCCCAGCGGGCAGACTACGAGCAGTACTTC. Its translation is CASSPQRADYEQYF.

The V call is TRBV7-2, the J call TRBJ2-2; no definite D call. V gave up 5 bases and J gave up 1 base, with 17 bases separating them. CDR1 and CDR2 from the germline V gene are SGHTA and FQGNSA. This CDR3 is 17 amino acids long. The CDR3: CASSPFESTLNTGELFF. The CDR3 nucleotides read TGTGCCAGCAGCCCCTTTGAGTCCACTTTGAACACCGGGGAGCTGTTTTTT.

The CDR3 spells CASSAGVGGVWNTEAFF. CDR3 nucleotide sequence: TGTGCCAGCAGTGCCGGGGTAGGGGGCGTATGGAACACTGAAGCTTTCTTT. The rearrangement joins TRBV2 to TRBJ1-1; 7 bases match TRBD1. The CDR3 has 17 amino acids. Germline loops: CDR1 SNHLY, CDR2 FYNNEI. The V and J ends lost 4 bases and 1 base, in that order; junction bases with no gene match: 12. The full variable domain, its missing parts supplied by reference TRBV2 and TRBJ1-1, is EPEVTQTPSHQVTQMGQEVILRCVPISNHLYFYWYRQILGQKVEFLVSFYNNEISEKSEIFDDQFSVERPDGSNFTLKIRSTKLEDSAMYFCASSAGVGGVWNTEAFFGQGTRLTVV.